These 6 T cell receptor beta chains came from one sample sequenced in a study of cytomegalovirus exposure and HLA in healthy donors. The PCR used 60 Vbeta and 13 Jbeta primers. The method was immunoSEQ multiplex PCR; TCRdb's version includes in-frame clones alone and lacks a portion of them. The sample has 70,000 to 85,000 clones, 55% to 75% seen once. Sequenced sample: PBMCs. Receptors originate from a young man in good health and CMV-seropositive.

This clone was counted between two and nine times. This chain uses TRBV5-1 with TRBJ2-7; D possibly corresponds to TRBD2 (10 bases). The V gene lost 7 bases and the J gene lost 5 bases, with 37 bases spanning the gap. Germline V CDR1 and CDR2: SGHRS, YFSETQ. CDR3 length: 20 amino acids. CDR3 bases: TGCGCCAGCGGACCGGGCAGGGGACAGGGTTCCCAGCGGGGGGGAAACGAGCAGTACTTC. This encodes CASGPGRGQGSQRGGNEQYF.

This chain links TRBV5-1 with TRBJ1-2; 7 bases line up with TRBD1. Trimming removed 4 bases from V and 7 bases from J; junction bases left unmatched: 7. The length of the CDR3 is 13 residues. CDR1 is SGHRS, CDR2 YFSETQ, per germline. CDR3 nucleotide sequence: TGCGCCAGCAGCCAGACAGGGACCCGTGGCTACACCTTC. It is translated as CASSQTGTRGYTF.

The chain has TRBV4-1 and TRBJ2-3; D is possibly TRBD2 (5 bases). Germline CDR1 reads MGHRA; CDR2 reads YSYEKL. Between the trimmed V and J ends, which lost 4 bases and 2 bases, there was a span of 13 bases. The CDR3 is 15 residues long. CDR3 in DNA: TGCGCCAGCAGCCCCACCCCTAGCTTCACAGATACGCAGTATTTT. Encoded protein: CASSPTPSFTDTQYF.

The chain couples TRBV2 to TRBJ2-7; no definite D call. This CDR3 contains 12 residues. V lost 7 bases, J lost 0 bases, and 7 bases lay in between. CDR1 is SNHLY, CDR2 FYNNEI, per germline. CDR3 coding DNA: TGTGCCAGCACCCCCTCCTCCTACGAGCAGTACTTC. Translating it yields CASTPSSYEQYF.

This sequence joins TRBV11-2 and TRBJ2-5; 9 nucleotides match TRBD2. CDR1 is SGHAT, CDR2 FQNNGV, per germline. The CDR3 consists of 16 residues. Trimming at V came to 5 bases and at J to 5 bases, leaving 12 bases not matched to a gene. CDR3 DNA: TGTGCCAGCAGCCGATCTGGCGGGGGGGGGTGGGAGACCCAGTACTTC. Translating it yields CASSRSGGGGWETQYF. The full variable domain, rest sourced from reference TRBV11-2 and TRBJ2-5, is EAGVAQSPRYKIIEKRQSVAFWCNPISGHATLYWYQQILGQGPKLLIQFQNNGVVDDSQLPKDRFSAERLKGVDSTLKIQPAKLEDSAVYLCASSRSGGGGWETQYFGPGTRLLVL.

This clone was counted between two and nine times. This rearrangement joins TRBV2 to TRBJ2-2; D perhaps matches TRBD2 (6 bases). CDR3 length: 14 residues. Germline V gives CDR1 SNHLY, CDR2 FYNNEI. The germline V and J ends were trimmed by 8 bases and 4 bases, with 14 bases remaining between them. For the CDR3, the DNA is TGTGCCAGCTCCACGGGAGCGGGCACCGGGGAGCTGTTTTTT. This translates into CASSTGAGTGELFF.